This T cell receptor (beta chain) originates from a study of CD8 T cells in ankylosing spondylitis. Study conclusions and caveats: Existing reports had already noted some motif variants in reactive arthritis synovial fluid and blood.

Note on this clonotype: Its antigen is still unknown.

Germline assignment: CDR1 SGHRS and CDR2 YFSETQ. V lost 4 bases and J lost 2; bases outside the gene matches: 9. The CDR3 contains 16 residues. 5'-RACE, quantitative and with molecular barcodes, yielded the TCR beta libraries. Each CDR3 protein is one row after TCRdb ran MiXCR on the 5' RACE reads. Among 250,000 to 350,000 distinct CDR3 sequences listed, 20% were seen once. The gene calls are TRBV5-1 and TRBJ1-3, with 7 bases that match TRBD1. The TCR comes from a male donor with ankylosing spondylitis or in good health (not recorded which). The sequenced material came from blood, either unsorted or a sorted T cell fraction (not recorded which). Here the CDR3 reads CASSATGPLPGNTIYF. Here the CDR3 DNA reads TGCGCCAGCAGCGCGACAGGGCCCTTACCTGGAAACACCATATATTTT.